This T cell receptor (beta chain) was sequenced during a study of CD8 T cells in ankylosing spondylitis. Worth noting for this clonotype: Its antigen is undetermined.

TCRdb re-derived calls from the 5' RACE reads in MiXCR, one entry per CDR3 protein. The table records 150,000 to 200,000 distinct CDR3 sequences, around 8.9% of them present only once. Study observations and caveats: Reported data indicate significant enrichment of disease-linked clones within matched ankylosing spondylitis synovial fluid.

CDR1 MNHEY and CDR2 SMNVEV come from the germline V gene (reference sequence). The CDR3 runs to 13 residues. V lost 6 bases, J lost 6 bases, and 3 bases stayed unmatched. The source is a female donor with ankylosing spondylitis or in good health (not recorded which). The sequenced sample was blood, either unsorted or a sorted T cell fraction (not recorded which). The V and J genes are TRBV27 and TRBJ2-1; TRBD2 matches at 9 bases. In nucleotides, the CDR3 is TGTGCCAGCAGCCTAGCGGGAATCAATGAGCAGTTCTTC. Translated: CASSLAGINEQFF.